The sequence of this T cell receptor (beta chain) was determined in a study of OX40 agonist ivuxolimab in advanced cancers. Study-level background: An agonistic human IgG2 monoclonal antibody against OX40 (CD134) was given.

TCRdb's copy holds only in-frame clones and misses some; the assay was immunoSEQ multiplex PCR. The data show 70,000 to 100,000 clones, 70% to 90% seen once. Trimming took 4 bases from V and 0 from J, leaving 8 bases between them. CDR1 LGHNA and CDR2 YSLEER come from the germline V gene. The CDR3 has 14 amino acids. This clone was observed a few times. This receptor was obtained from an adult with an advanced solid tumor such as melanoma, head and neck, liver or kidney cancer. The material sequenced was CD4+ or CD8+ T cells sorted from blood, taken in a trial of the OX40 agonist ivuxolimab. The chain uses TRBV4-3 and TRBJ2-3; D is perhaps TRBD2 (6 bases). This CDR3 is CASSRTTSTDTQYF. CDR3 nucleotide sequence: TGCGCCAGCAGCCGGACTACTAGCACAGATACGCAGTATTTT.